This T cell receptor (beta chain) is drawn from a study of beta chain features in type 1 diabetes (dated by TCRdb to between 2018 and 2020). Background for the entire study: Mean age, gender distribution, total cell number and subset yield were not different between patients and healthy donors. A total of 107,917,701 sorted cells were examined across all samples, and the number of cells per subset was strongly correlated with RNA yield. In the study, TCRB repertoires of sorted circulating CD4+ T cell subsets from recently diagnosed type 1 diabetes patients were compared with those of matched healthy donors. Naive and central memory subsets were obtained from all 28 donors, but regulatory and stem cell-like memory subsets were isolated from only 8 patients and roughly eight healthy donors. What the work shows at the level of the full study, not this receptor alone: Naive, central memory and regulatory TCRB repertoires appeared to be more similar among patients than among healthy donors. Because cDNA was sequenced instead of genomic DNA, activated cells with high expression could be over-represented, although the groups did not differ in activation or CD3 levels. A moderate but significant shortening of TCRB CDR3 length was observed in type 1 diabetes patients in all four CD4+ subsets. At VDJ recombination sites, type 1 diabetes patients had fewer insertions and more deleted nucleotides, which implies abnormalities in thymic rearrangement. Shorter templates might be favored by PCR, yet because patient and control samples were amplified and corrected together, any such skew would affect both groups equally. Because the HLA sub-analyses included only small numbers of individuals, any influence of HLA type on TCRB rearrangement was left unresolved.

The High Capacity cDNA Reverse Transcription Kit was used to reverse transcribe all of the isolated RNA, meaning that expressed TCRB transcripts were what got sequenced. Naive, central memory and regulatory T cell samples underwent deep immunoSEQ sequencing, averaging about 3.57 million total reads per sample. Sorted cells were lysed in RLT buffer and RNA was extracted with DNase-treated RNeasy Micro or Mini kits, depending on cell number. Each cell subset was processed separately to prevent cross-contamination, with patient and healthy donor samples processed together. The immunoSEQ multiplex PCR was used to amplify TCRB sequences from cDNA, yielding 87-bp fragments that span the CDR3 region. Sequencing of the amplicons was done on the Illumina HiSeq platform. In the original analysis: PCR bias was computationally corrected using synthetic template baselines, reads within Hamming distance 2 were collapsed, and singletons that could not be merged were discarded. Reads were aligned against IMGT to assign V, D and J genes, CDR3 length and insertions or deletions at six rearrangement sites. Within each subset, clonotype counts were normalized to sorted cell number, after which true diversity and Gini coefficients were computed with the tcR R package. The overlap coefficient, calculated on TCRB nucleotide sequences, was used to measure repertoire sharing. This immuneACCESS table, as held by TCRdb, lists in-frame sequences with V and J called but not all clones. Of the missing ones, under half trace to an unresolved V gene in checked studies; the others have no known cause. That table furnishes V, J and clone size, whereas the DNA furnished D and trimming. In all, the sample holds roughly 130,000 clones, and 15% to 20% of those were seen once. The ten largest clones add up to around 2.5% of the sample.

Taken from the germline V gene, the CDR1 and CDR2 loops are MGHRA and YSYEKL. Including the terminal cysteine and phenylalanine, the CDR3 comprises 14 residues. Left in the record is the CDR3 DNA by itself, 42 bases read in frame from the first base. V gives up 5 bases and J gives up 1 base, and the segment between their germline ends measures 11 bases. This clone occurred many times. Its antigen is currently not known. No per-base quality is available; no much larger clone lies one base away. A single peripheral blood draw of 90 to 150 mL on average was collected from each donor into heparinised tubes. Using a panel that included CD45RO, CCR7, CD25, CD127, CD95 and CD27, naive, central memory, regulatory and stem cell-like memory CD4+ T cells were sorted on a BD FACSAria II. Purity was above 95% for every sorted population. Right away, PBMCs were isolated by Lymphoprep density gradient centrifugation and were stained directly, with no culture step. So that batch effects would be minimized, each experiment stained and sorted samples in pairs, pairing one healthy donor with one patient.

The sequence came from a man aged 25 to 40 with type 1 diabetes. The V and J genes are TRBV4-1 and TRBJ1-2; TRBD1 could be the D gene, as 5 bases match. Sequenced sample: central memory CD4+ T cells from blood. Here is the DNA: TGCGCCAGCAGCGCGGGACTTATTAACTATGGCTACACCTTC. Its protein reads: CASSAGLINYGYTF.